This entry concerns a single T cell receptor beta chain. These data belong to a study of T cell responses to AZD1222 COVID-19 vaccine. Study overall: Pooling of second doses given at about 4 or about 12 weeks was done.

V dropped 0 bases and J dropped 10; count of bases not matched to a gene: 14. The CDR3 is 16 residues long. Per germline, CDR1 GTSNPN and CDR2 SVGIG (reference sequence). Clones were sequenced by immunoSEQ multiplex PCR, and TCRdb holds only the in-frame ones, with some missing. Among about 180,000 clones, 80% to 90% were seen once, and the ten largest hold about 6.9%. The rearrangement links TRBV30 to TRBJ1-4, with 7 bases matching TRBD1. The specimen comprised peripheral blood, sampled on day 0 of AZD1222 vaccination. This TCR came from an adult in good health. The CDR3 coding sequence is TGTGCCTGGAGTGTACTGAGGGGGCGCGTGGACGGAAAACTGTTTTTT. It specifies CAWSVLRGRVDGKLFF.